This TCR beta chain originates from a study of response to subunit inactivated influenza vaccine. Via MiXCR, TCRdb re-called the RT-PCR reads, giving one row per CDR3 protein. The sample includes about 500,000 distinct CDR3 sequences, 16% of them seen just once. Trimming removed 3 bases at V and 9 bases at J, with 18 bases between. CDR3 size: 15 residues. Per the germline V gene, CDR1 is LNHDA and CDR2 is SQIVND (reference sequence). V usage is TRBV19 and J usage is TRBJ2-1; a possible D gene is TRBD1 (5 bases). This clonotype was sampled from a man aged 45 to 70 who received an inactivated influenza vaccine. The sample in question was CD4+ T cells sorted from PBMCs, obtained around 25 months after vaccination. The DNA for the CDR3 is TGTGCCAGTAGTATCCGCCCTCCTTCTACAGGTGAGCAGTTCTTC. Translating gives CASSIRPPSTGEQFF.